This entry features one T cell receptor beta chain sequence. The data were taken from a study of blood T cell repertoires in COVID-19. At the level of the study: The United States, Italy and Spain were the sources of the acute and convalescent COVID-19 samples.

Measured with immunoSEQ multiplex PCR; TCRdb has only the in-frame clones, and not every one. The table has fewer than 150,000 clones, approximately 90% seen once; the top ten hold approximately 4.2%. Unmatched junction bases numbered 7, after V lost 6 bases and J lost 11 bases. Germline V gene data show CDR1 as SNHLY and CDR2 as FYNNEI. This CDR3 contains 12 residues. The sequence came from a woman between 35 and 50 years old with acute or convalescent COVID-19. V is TRBV2 and J is TRBJ2-3; 8 bases fit TRBD1. The specimen was peripheral blood. CDR3 sequence (DNA): TGTGCCAGCAGGCGTTTCGGGACAGGGCAGTATTTT. This codes for CASRRFGTGQYF.